These 5 T cell receptor beta chains originate from one sample sequenced in a study of graft-versus-host responses after intestinal transplantation. Assay used: immunoSEQ multiplex PCR; TCRdb lists only in-frame clones, some missing. The top ten hold approximately 0.096% of the sample, which has tens of thousands of clones, 90% to 95% seen once. No antigens are known for them. Sample: unstimulated CD4+ T cells sorted from spleen or lymph node cells, taken before intestinal transplant. All receptors derive from a human donor who received an intestinal transplant.

This clone was counted once. CDR3 coding DNA: TGTGCCAGCAGCTTAGTCGCAGGCACAGATACGCAGTATTTT. Protein product: CASSLVAGTDTQYF. V and J are TRBV7-6 and TRBJ2-3; no firm D call. The V gene's germline CDR1 is SGHVS and CDR2 FNYEAQ. The CDR3 is made up of 14 amino acids. V gave up 1 base and J gave up 1 base, with 6 bases separating them.

The genes are TRBV4-1 and TRBJ1-1, with TRBD1 matching 10 bases. The CDR3 extends over 15 amino acids. J gave up 5 bases and V 2 bases, and 5 bases lay outside the gene matches. Germline loops: CDR1 MGHRA, CDR2 YSYEKL. The chain's CDR3 is CASSQPDRGKTEAFF. CDR3 DNA: TGCGCCAGCAGCCAACCGGACAGGGGGAAGACTGAAGCTTTCTTT.

The V call is TRBV5-1, the J call TRBJ1-5; 7 bases line up with TRBD1. CDR3 length: 15 residues. Per the germline V gene, CDR1 is SGHRS and CDR2 is YFSETQ. J lost 4 bases, V lost 0 bases, and 4 bases had no gene match. CDR3 in DNA: TGCGCCAGCAGCTTGGAAGGACAGGCAAATCAGCCCCAGCATTTT. It yields the protein CASSLEGQANQPQHF.

The chain combines TRBV10-3 with TRBJ1-6, with D possibly TRBD1 on 6 matching bases. The CDR3 spans 17 residues. CDR1 is ENHRY and CDR2 is SYGVKD in the germline V gene. The V end was cut by 7 bases, the J end by 7 bases, with 23 bases between. The CDR3 nucleotides are TGTGCCATCAATACTCCTAACAGGGAGGGTTCGAATTCACCCCTCCACTTT. Protein product: CAINTPNREGSNSPLHF.

This clone was observed a handful of times. In nucleotides, the CDR3 is TGTGCCAGTAGTCTGGGGACAGGGCAGAACACTGAAGCTTTCTTT. It yields the protein CASSLGTGQNTEAFF. The chain links TRBV19 to TRBJ1-1; 9 bases agree with TRBD1. This CDR3 contains 15 residues. The ends lost 5 bases at V and 1 base at J; junction bases unmatched: 5. The V gene's germline CDR1 is LNHDA and CDR2 SQIVND (reference sequence).